This T cell receptor beta chain was retrieved from a study of technical replicates of blood from a handful of donors (dated by TCRdb to 2016 to 2017). Concerning this clone: Its antigen has not been determined. Base qualities are not at hand, and no much larger clone is one base apart.

The CDR3 holds 15 amino acids from the cysteine to the phenylalanine. The only DNA kept is the CDR3, 45 bases in frame from the first base. Cut back by 3 bases and 4 bases, the V and J ends lie 15 bases apart. CDR1 and CDR2, per the germline V gene (reference sequence), are LNHDA and SQIVND. The method was the immunoSEQ multiplex PCR assay. Drawn from immuneACCESS, this table holds only the in-frame rearrangements with V and J called that TCRdb kept. Clones are partly lost; checked studies trace under half to an unresolved V gene and leave the rest unexplained. Recorded for this sample are over 55,000 clones; around 90% of them occurred a single time. Of the sample, less than 6.5% falls within the top ten clones.

Specimen: PBMCs. The rearranged segments are TRBV19 and TRBJ1-2; TRBD1 is a weak D gene call, 6 bases matching. The sequence came from a human donor in good health. Some clones in this sample may be carry-over from other donors' samples. The CDR3: CASSILHREAYGYTF. In nucleotides, the sequence is TGTGCCAGTAGTATCCTCCACAGGGAAGCCTATGGCTACACCTTC.